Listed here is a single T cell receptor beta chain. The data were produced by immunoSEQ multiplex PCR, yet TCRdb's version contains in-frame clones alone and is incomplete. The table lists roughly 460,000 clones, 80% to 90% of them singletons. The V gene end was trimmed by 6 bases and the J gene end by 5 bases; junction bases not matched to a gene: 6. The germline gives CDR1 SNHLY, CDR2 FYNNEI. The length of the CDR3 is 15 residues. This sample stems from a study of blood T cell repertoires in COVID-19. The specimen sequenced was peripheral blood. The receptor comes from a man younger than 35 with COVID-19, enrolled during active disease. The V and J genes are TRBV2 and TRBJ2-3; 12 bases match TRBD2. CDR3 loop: CASSFLAGGRDTQYF. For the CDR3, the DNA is TGTGCCAGCAGCTTCCTAGCGGGAGGGCGAGATACGCAGTATTTT.